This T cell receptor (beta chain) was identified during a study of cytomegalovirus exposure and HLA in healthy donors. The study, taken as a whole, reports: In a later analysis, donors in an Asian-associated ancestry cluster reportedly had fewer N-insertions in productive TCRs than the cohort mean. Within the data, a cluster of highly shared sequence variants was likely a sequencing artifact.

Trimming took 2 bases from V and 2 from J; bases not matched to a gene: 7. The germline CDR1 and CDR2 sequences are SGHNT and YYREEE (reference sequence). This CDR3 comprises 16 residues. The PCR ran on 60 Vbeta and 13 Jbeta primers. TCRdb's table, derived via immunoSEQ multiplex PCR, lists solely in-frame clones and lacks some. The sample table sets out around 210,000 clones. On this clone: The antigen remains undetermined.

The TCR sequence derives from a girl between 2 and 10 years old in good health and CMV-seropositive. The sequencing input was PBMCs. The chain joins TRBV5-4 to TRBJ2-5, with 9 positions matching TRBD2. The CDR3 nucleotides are TGTGCCAGCAGCTTCCCGTCTAGCGGGGATCAAGAGACCCAGTACTTC. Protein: CASSFPSSGDQETQYF.